A single sample is the source of the 29 T cell receptor beta chains below, sequenced in a study of blood T cell repertoires in COVID-19. This table comes from immunoSEQ multiplex PCR, and its TCRdb copy is limited to in-frame clones, with some not included. Of 330,000 or so clones in the sample, roughly 90% were seen once. The specimen sequenced was PBMCs or T cells enriched from blood (not recorded which). All receptors come from a woman aged 25 to 39 who had been exposed to COVID-19.

V usage is TRBV6-5 and J usage is TRBJ2-7; D perhaps matches TRBD2 (6 bases). CDR3 length: 13 residues. Trimming removed 6 bases at V and 2 bases at J, with 11 bases between. Germline assignment: CDR1 MNHEY and CDR2 SVGAGI. The CDR3 DNA sequence: TGTGCCAGCAGCAAACGGGAGACCTACGAGCAGTACTTC. Translated, it gives CASSKRETYEQYF.

The chain is built from TRBV19 and TRBJ1-5; tentative D call: TRBD1 (5 bases). Looked up from germline, CDR1 is LNHDA and CDR2 is SQIVND (reference sequence). The ends were cut back, 7 bases at V and 0 bases at J, with 13 bases in the middle. The CDR3 length is 15 residues. CDR3 coding DNA: TGTGCCAGTACCCCGACAGTTTATAGCAATCAGCCCCAGCATTTT. Its translation: CASTPTVYSNQPQHF.

The chain carries TRBV28 and TRBJ2-7, with D maybe TRBD2 (5 bases). V was shortened by 7 bases and J by 1 base, with 14 bases between the two germline ends. The CDR3 contains 14 residues. Looked up from germline, CDR1 is MDHEN and CDR2 is SYDVKM. The CDR3 nucleotides are TGTGCCAGCAACCCGAGCCTAGCTTCCTACGAGCAGTACTTC. As protein: CASNPSLASYEQYF. Full variable domain (missing parts from reference TRBV28 and TRBJ2-7): DVKVTQSSRYLVKRTGEKVFLECVQDMDHENMFWYRQDPGLGLRLIYFSYDVKMKEKGDIPEGYSVSREKKERFSLILESASTNQTSMYLCASNPSLASYEQYFGPGTRLTVT.

V is TRBV29-1 and J is TRBJ2-3, with 10 bases identical to TRBD1. The germline V gene has CDR1 SQVTM and CDR2 ANQGSEA. There are 15 residues in the CDR3. The J segment lost 5 bases and the V segment lost 6 bases, leaving 11 bases of the junction unmatched. The CDR3 nucleotides read TGCAGCGTCGCCTTCGGGGGACAGGGGAGAGATACGCAGTATTTT. Translating it yields CSVAFGGQGRDTQYF.

The genes are TRBV7-9 and TRBJ2-7; 9 bases align to TRBD1. Germline CDR1 is SEHNR and CDR2 is FQNEAQ (reference sequence). The CDR3 is 16 amino acids. V gave up 1 base and J gave up 5 bases; unmatched junction bases: 9. CDR3: CASSLDPGQGSNEQYF. In nucleotides, the CDR3 is TGTGCCAGCAGCTTAGACCCGGGACAGGGTTCAAACGAGCAGTACTTC.

The chain couples TRBV28 to TRBJ1-1; the D is unclear. The CDR3 runs to 13 residues. Germline values: CDR1 MDHEN, CDR2 SYDVKM. V dropped 3 bases and J dropped 8 bases, with 13 bases sitting between them. The CDR3 nucleotides are TGTGCCAGCAGTTTTACCCCCGGGAGGGAAGCTTTCTTT. Protein: CASSFTPGREAFF.

The chain has TRBV7-9 and TRBJ2-7; no definite D call. The germline V gene encodes CDR1 SEHNR and CDR2 FQNEAQ (reference sequence). The CDR3 has 13 residues. V lost 5 bases and J 4 bases, leaving 12 bases between the germline ends. This CDR3 is CASSPFDFYEQYF. The CDR3 DNA is TGTGCCAGCAGCCCGTTCGACTTTTACGAGCAGTACTTC. The full variable domain, its missing parts supplied by reference TRBV7-9 and TRBJ2-7, is DTGVSQNPRHKITKRGQNVTFRCDPISEHNRLYWYRQTLGQGPEFLTYFQNEAQLEKSRLLSDRFSAERPKGSFSTLEIQRTEQGDSAMYLCASSPFDFYEQYFGPGTRLTVT.

This clone has a handful of counts. One junction end disagrees with the germline gene, perhaps due to a read error. V and J are TRBV18 and TRBJ1-1; D gene uncertain. The germline V gene encodes CDR1 KGHSH and CDR2 LQKENI. The CDR3 runs to 13 residues. CDR3 bases: TGTGCCAGCTCCCCACAGATGAGGACTGAAGCTTTCTTT. It specifies CASSPQMRTEAFF.

This chain joins TRBV28 and TRBJ1-2, with unresolved D. The CDR3 spans 14 residues. CDR1 MDHEN and CDR2 SYDVKM come from the germline V gene. Trimming cost V 4 bases and J 2 bases, with 11 bases left between them. The CDR3: CASSSPSRNYGYTF. The CDR3 bases are TGTGCCAGCAGTTCTCCTAGCCGGAACTATGGCTACACCTTC.

This clone was counted a few times. The chain joins TRBV10-1 to TRBJ1-1; a weak D match, TRBD1 (6 bases). Germline V gives CDR1 WNHNN, CDR2 SYGVQD (reference sequence). The CDR3 consists of 16 residues. V gave up 1 base and J gave up 7 bases, with 19 bases separating them. CDR3 protein: CASSEYPGQPTGEAFF. The CDR3 DNA sequence: TGCGCCAGCAGTGAGTACCCCGGACAGCCCACGGGTGAAGCTTTCTTT.

This clone appeared once. The rearrangement joins TRBV19 to TRBJ2-1; 8 bases align to TRBD1. Per germline, CDR1 LNHDA and CDR2 SQIVND (reference sequence). The length of the CDR3 is 16 residues. J was trimmed by 2 bases and V by 2 bases; bases with no gene match: 5. CDR3 loop: CASSITGTGAYNEQFF. CDR3 DNA: TGTGCCAGTAGTATAACCGGGACAGGAGCCTACAATGAGCAGTTCTTC.

V gene TRBV30 combines with J gene TRBJ2-1, with D perhaps TRBD1 or TRBD2 (6 bases each). The CDR3 runs to 12 residues. The V end lost 5 bases, the J end lost 2 bases, and 7 bases lay between the germline ends. In germline, CDR1 is GTSNPN, CDR2 SVGIG (reference sequence). CDR3 in DNA: TGTGCCTGGGGGGGGCCCTACAATGAGCAGTTCTTC. Translation: CAWGGPYNEQFF.

This chain joins TRBV7-2 and TRBJ1-5; D gene ambiguous. This CDR3 is 13 amino acids long. V gave up 3 bases and J gave up 2 bases, with 5 bases separating them. Germline values: CDR1 SGHTA, CDR2 FQGNSA. The CDR3 nucleotides read TGTGCCAGCAGCTTTCCGGGCAATCAGCCCCAGCATTTT. Its protein product is CASSFPGNQPQHF.

The chain joins TRBV29-1 to TRBJ2-4; D possibly corresponds to TRBD1 (6 bases). The V gene lost 4 bases and the J gene lost 6 bases, with 10 bases spanning the gap. The CDR3 length is 12 residues. The V gene's germline CDR1 is SQVTM and CDR2 ANQGSEA. CDR3 sequence (DNA): TGCAGCGTTGCTACACAGGGAAACATTCAGTACTTC. The encoded protein is CSVATQGNIQYF.

The chain uses TRBV5-1 and TRBJ2-7; TRBD2 is a possible D gene (6 bases). Germline CDR1 and CDR2: SGHRS and YFSETQ. The CDR3 runs to 17 residues. Trimming pared 3 bases from V and 0 bases from J, leaving 19 bases between. The CDR3 loop is CASSSSFLAQSSYEQYF. The CDR3 region has the DNA TGCGCCAGCAGCTCCTCGTTTCTAGCGCAAAGCTCCTACGAGCAGTACTTC.

This chain connects TRBV29-1 to TRBJ2-2, with 15 positions matching TRBD2. After removal of 0 bases from V and 6 bases from J, the junction contained 5 bases not matched to a gene. The CDR3 contains 17 residues. CDR1 is SQVTM and CDR2 is ANQGSEA in the germline V gene. The CDR3 DNA reads as TGCAGCGTTGAAGATCGGACTAGCGGGAGGGCCTCCGGGGAGCTGTTTTTT. Amino acid sequence: CSVEDRTSGRASGELFF.

The chain has TRBV24-1 and TRBJ2-1; TRBD1 aligns across 8 bases. V shed 2 bases, J shed 0 bases, and the junction held 2 bases outside the gene matches. This CDR3 comprises 16 residues. The germline gives CDR1 KGHDR, CDR2 SFDVKD. The CDR3 here is CATSDSTGGSYNEQFF. The CDR3 DNA reads TGTGCCACCAGTGATTCAACAGGGGGCTCCTACAATGAGCAGTTCTTC.

This chain connects TRBV28 to TRBJ1-4, with D possibly TRBD1 on 5 matching bases. Per germline, CDR1 MDHEN and CDR2 SYDVKM. The germline V and J ends were trimmed by 4 bases and 5 bases, with 11 bases remaining between them. CDR3 length: 14 amino acids. The CDR3, as DNA: TGTGCCAGCAGTTCGACAGCTACAAATGAAAAACTGTTTTTT. Translated, it gives CASSSTATNEKLFF. Drawing the rest from reference TRBV28 and TRBJ1-4, the complete variable domain is DVKVTQSSRYLVKRTGEKVFLECVQDMDHENMFWYRQDPGLGLRLIYFSYDVKMKEKGDIPEGYSVSREKKERFSLILESASTNQTSMYLCASSSTATNEKLFFGSGTQLSVL.

The rearrangement joins TRBV4-2 to TRBJ2-7; 9 positions match TRBD1. The germline CDR1 and CDR2 sequences are LGHNA and YNFKEQ. This CDR3 spans 16 amino acids. J gave up 2 bases and V 0 bases, and 5 bases lay outside the gene matches. DNA of the CDR3: TGTGCCAGCAGCCAAGAGGAGGGACAGGGACCCTACGAGCAGTACTTC. As protein: CASSQEEGQGPYEQYF.

J is TRBJ2-6 and V is TRBV13; 8 nucleotides match TRBD1. Trimming took 5 bases from V and 0 from J; bases not matched to a gene: 9. CDR1 and CDR2 (germline): PRHDT, FYEKMQ (reference sequence). The CDR3 covers 18 residues. In nucleotides, the CDR3 is TGTGCCAGCAGCCATACACGGACAGGGAGCTCTGGGGCCAACGTCCTGACTTTC. Translating it yields CASSHTRTGSSGANVLTF.

The chain recombines TRBV10-3 with TRBJ1-2; no clear D gene. V was shortened by 3 bases and J by 4 bases, with 9 bases between the two germline ends. From germline, CDR1 is ENHRY and CDR2 SYGVKD. The CDR3 length is 13 residues. This CDR3 is CAISDVGGYGYTF. As DNA, the CDR3 is TGTGCCATCAGTGACGTGGGAGGCTATGGCTACACCTTC.

The chain uses TRBV6-5 and TRBJ2-7, with D possibly TRBD1 on 6 matching bases. Trimming cost V 7 bases and J 2 bases, with 15 bases left between them. Per the germline V gene, CDR1 is MNHEY and CDR2 is SVGAGI. This CDR3 comprises 14 residues. CDR3 protein: CASTPRGGAYEQYF. The DNA of the CDR3 is TGTGCCAGCACCCCCCGAGGGGGAGCCTACGAGCAGTACTTC.

The V and J genes are TRBV5-1 and TRBJ2-1, with TRBD2 matching over 13 bases. This CDR3 is 16 amino acids long. The J segment lost 10 bases and the V segment lost 0 bases, leaving 7 bases of the junction unmatched. The V gene's germline CDR1 is SGHRS and CDR2 YFSETQ. The CDR3 bases are TGCGCCAGCAGCTTGGCTTTGGGACTAGCGGGAAAGGAGCAGTTCTTC. As protein: CASSLALGLAGKEQFF.

The table lists this clone with a few counts. The J gene is TRBJ2-7, the V gene TRBV7-9, with 9 bases fitting TRBD1. V gave up 4 bases and J gave up 3 bases; unmatched junction bases: 7. Germline loops: CDR1 SEHNR, CDR2 FQNEAQ (reference sequence). The CDR3 runs 15 residues. The CDR3 bases are TGTGCCAGCAGCTCGGACAGGGGTTCGGTCTACGAGCAGTACTTC. Residues: CASSSDRGSVYEQYF.

This chain uses TRBV5-1 with TRBJ1-2; D gene uncertain. V was shortened by 1 base and J by 7 bases, with 14 bases between the two germline ends. The CDR3 contains 14 residues. Looked up from germline, CDR1 is SGHRS and CDR2 is YFSETQ. The chain's CDR3 is CASSLQTSRLGYTF. DNA of the CDR3: TGCGCCAGCAGCTTGCAGACCTCGCGGCTTGGCTACACCTTC.

V usage is TRBV19 and J usage is TRBJ1-2; D gene uncertain. The V end lost 6 bases, the J end lost 3 bases, and 11 bases lay between the germline ends. The CDR3 sequence is 13 residues long. The germline V gene has CDR1 LNHDA and CDR2 SQIVND (reference sequence). In DNA form, the CDR3 reads TGTGCCAGTAGGCTAATCCAGGACTATGGCTACACCTTC. It specifies CASRLIQDYGYTF.

The CDR3: CASSSAAGTSGANVLTF. CDR3 DNA: TGTGCCAGCAGCTCCGCAGCGGGAACCTCTGGGGCCAACGTCCTGACTTTC. V gene TRBV7-9 combines with J gene TRBJ2-6; 7 positions agree with TRBD2. The CDR3 loop spans 17 amino acids. Germline-derived CDR1 and CDR2 are SEHNR and FQNEAQ (reference sequence). V shed 4 bases and J 0 bases; nucleotides not matched to a gene: 6.

V gene TRBV3-1 (or the pseudogene TRBV3-2) combines with J gene TRBJ2-2, with D possibly TRBD1 on 6 matching bases. The CDR3 has 14 amino acids. With 1 base removed from V and 8 bases from J, the gap between germline ends came to 11 bases. Germline V gives CDR1 LGHDT, CDR2 YNNKEL (reference sequence). In nucleotides, the CDR3 is TGTGCCAGCAGCCAAGTAGGGGGTAGAGGGGAGCTGTTTTTT. It translates to CASSQVGGRGELFF.

This clone was counted between two and nine times. This chain joins TRBV19 and TRBJ1-5; 10 bases are shared with TRBD1. The V gene end was trimmed by 6 bases and the J gene end by 0 bases; junction bases not matched to a gene: 8. Germline V gene lookup returns CDR1 LNHDA and CDR2 SQIVND (reference sequence). The CDR3 is 17 amino acids. The CDR3 bases are TGTGCCAGTAGCCCCGGGACAGGGGTCAATAGCAATCAGCCCCAGCATTTT. This sequence encodes CASSPGTGVNSNQPQHF.